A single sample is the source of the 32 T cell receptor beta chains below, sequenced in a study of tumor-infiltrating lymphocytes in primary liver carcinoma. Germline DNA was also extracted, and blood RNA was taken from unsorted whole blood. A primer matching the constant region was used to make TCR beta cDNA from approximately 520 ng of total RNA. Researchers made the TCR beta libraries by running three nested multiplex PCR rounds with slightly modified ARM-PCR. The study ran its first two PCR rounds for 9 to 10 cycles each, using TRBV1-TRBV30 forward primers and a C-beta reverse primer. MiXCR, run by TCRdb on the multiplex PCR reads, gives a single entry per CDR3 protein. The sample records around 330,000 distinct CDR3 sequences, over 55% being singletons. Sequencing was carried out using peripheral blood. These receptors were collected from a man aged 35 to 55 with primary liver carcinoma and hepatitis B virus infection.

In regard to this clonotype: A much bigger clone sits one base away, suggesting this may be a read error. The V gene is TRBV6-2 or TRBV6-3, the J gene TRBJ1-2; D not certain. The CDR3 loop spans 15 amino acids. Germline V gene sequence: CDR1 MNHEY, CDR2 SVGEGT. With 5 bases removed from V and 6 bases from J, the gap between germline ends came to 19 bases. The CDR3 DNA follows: TGTGCCAGCAGTCAGAGCCCTAGTGGATCCAATGGCTACACCTTC. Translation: CASSQSPSGSNGYTF.

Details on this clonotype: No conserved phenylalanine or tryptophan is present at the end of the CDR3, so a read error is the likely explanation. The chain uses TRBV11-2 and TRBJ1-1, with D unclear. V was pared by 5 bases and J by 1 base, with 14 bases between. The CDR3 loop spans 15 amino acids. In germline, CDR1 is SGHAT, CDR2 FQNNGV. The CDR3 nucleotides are TGTGCCAGCAGCGCTCTAGGGATTGGGAACACTGAAGCTTTCTCT. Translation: CASSALGIGNTEAFS.

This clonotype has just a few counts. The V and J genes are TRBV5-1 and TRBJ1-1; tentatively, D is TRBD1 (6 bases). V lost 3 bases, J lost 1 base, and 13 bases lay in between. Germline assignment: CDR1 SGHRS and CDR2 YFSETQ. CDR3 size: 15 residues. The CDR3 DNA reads TGCGCCAGCAGCTCAGACGGACAGCCGAACACTGAAGCTTTCTTT. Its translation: CASSSDGQPNTEAFF.

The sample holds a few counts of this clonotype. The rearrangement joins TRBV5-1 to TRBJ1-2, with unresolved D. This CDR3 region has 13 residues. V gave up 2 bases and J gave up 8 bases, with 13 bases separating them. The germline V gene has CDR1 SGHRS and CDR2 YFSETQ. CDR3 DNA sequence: TGCGCCAGCAGCTTTACGTCGAGTGGAGGCTACACCTTC. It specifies CASSFTSSGGYTF.

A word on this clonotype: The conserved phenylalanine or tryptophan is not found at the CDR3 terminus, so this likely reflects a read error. The CDR3, as DNA: TGTGCCGGCAGCTCTCTTGAGGGGTCCGGGGAGCTGTTTCTT. Translating gives CAGSSLEGSGELFL. The V call is TRBV11-1, the J call TRBJ2-2; D may match TRBD1 or TRBD2 (5 bases each). The CDR3 is 14 residues long. Germline CDR1 reads SGHAT; CDR2 reads FQDESV (reference sequence).

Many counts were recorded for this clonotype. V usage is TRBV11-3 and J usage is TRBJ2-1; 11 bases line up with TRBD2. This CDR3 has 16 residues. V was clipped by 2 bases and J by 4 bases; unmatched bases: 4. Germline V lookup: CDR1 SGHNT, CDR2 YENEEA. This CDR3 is CASSLQTSGVYNEQFF. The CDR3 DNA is TGTGCCAGCAGCTTACAGACTAGCGGGGTGTACAATGAGCAGTTCTTC. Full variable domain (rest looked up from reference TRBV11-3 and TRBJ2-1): EAGVVQSPRYKIIEKKQPVAFWCNPISGHNTLYWYLQNLGQGPELLIRYENEEAVDDSQLPKDRFSAERLKGVDSTLKIQPAELGDSAVYLCASSLQTSGVYNEQFFGPGTRLTVL.

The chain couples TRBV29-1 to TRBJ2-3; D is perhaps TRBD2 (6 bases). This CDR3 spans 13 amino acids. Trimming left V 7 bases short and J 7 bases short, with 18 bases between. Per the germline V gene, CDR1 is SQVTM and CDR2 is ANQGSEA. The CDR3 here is CSGGGVATYTQYF. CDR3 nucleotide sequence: TGCAGCGGAGGCGGGGTGGCAACATATACGCAGTATTTT.

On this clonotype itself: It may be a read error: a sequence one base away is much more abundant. CDR3 sequence (DNA): TGTGCCAGCAGCCAGGAAGGGACTAACGGGAGATACGAGCAGTACTTC. Translating it yields CASSQEGTNGRYEQYF. The chain carries TRBV4-2 and TRBJ2-7, with 7 bases matching TRBD2. Germline CDR1 and CDR2: LGHNA and YNFKEQ. Trimming took 3 bases from V and 4 from J; bases not matched to a gene: 12. The CDR3 spans 16 residues.

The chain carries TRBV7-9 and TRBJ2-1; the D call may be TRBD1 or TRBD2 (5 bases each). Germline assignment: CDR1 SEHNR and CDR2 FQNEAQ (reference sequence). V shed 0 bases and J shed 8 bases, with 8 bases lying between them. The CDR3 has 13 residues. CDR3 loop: CASSLAGTDEQFF. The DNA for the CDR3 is TGTGCCAGCAGCTTAGCGGGGACGGATGAGCAGTTCTTC.

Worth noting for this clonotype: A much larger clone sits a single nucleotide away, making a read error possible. Here the CDR3 DNA reads TGTGCCAGCAAAGACTCGGGACTTCAACACAATGAGCAGTTCTTC. Its protein product is CASKDSGLQHNEQFF. The chain uses TRBV6-2 or TRBV6-3 and TRBJ2-1; a weak D match, TRBD2 (6 bases). CDR1 is MNHEY, CDR2 SVGEGT, per germline. Trimming shortened V by 7 bases and J by 5 bases, and 18 bases separated the two germline ends. This CDR3 contains 15 residues.

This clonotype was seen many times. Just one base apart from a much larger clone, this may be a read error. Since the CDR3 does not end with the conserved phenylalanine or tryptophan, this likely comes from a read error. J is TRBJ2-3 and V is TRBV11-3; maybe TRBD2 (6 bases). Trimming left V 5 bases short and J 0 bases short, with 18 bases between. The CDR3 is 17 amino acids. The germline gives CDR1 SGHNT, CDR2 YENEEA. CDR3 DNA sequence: TGTGCCAGCAGCGCGGGATTGAGCTCGGGAAGCACAGATACGCAGTATCTT. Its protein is CASSAGLSSGSTDTQYL.

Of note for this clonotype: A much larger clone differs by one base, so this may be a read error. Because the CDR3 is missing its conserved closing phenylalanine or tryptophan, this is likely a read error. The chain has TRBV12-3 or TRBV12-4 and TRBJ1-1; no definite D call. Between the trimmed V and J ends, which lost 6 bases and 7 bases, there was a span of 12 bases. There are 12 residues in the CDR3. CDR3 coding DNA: TGTGCCAGCAGCCCCGGAGAGATTGAAGCTTTCGTT. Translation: CASSPGEIEAFV.

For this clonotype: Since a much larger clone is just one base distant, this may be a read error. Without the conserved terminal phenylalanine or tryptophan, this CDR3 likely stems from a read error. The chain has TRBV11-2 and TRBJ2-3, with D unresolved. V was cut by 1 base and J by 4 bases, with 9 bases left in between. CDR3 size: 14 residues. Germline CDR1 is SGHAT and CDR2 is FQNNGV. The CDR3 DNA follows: TGTGCCAGCAGCTTAGGGTCAGTGTCAGATACGCAGTATATT. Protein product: CASSLGSVSDTQYI.

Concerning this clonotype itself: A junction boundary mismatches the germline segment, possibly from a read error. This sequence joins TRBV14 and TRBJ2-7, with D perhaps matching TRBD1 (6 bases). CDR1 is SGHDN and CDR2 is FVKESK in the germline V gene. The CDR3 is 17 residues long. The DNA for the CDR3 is TGTGCCAGCAGCCAGCTCGGATCCGGGACACCCTCCTACGAGCGGTACTTC. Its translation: CASSQLGSGTPSYERYF.

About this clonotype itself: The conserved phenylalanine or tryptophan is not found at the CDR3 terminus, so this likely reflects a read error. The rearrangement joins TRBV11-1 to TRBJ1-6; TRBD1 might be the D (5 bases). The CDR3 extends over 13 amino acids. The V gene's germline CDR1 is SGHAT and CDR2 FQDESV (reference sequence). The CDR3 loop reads CTSTRTLVSPLHL. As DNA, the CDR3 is TGTACCAGCACCCGGACACTGGTTTCACCCCTCCACTTA.

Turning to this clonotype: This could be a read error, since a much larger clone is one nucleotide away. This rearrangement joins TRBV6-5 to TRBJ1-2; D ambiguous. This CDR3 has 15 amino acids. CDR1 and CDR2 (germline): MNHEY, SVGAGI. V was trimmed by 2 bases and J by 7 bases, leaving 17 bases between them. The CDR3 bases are TGTGCCAGCAGTTACAGCGGTACAGTAGGGTCTGGCTACACCTTC. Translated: CASSYSGTVGSGYTF.

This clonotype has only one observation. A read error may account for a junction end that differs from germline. CDR3 loop: CASSLQAGVITDMQYF. Written as DNA, the CDR3 is TGTGCCAGCAGCTTACAAGCGGGAGTCATCACAGATATGCAGTATTTT. The chain is built from TRBV11-2 and TRBJ2-3; 8 positions match TRBD2. The CDR3 is made up of 16 amino acids. Germline V gene data show CDR1 as SGHAT and CDR2 as FQNNGV.

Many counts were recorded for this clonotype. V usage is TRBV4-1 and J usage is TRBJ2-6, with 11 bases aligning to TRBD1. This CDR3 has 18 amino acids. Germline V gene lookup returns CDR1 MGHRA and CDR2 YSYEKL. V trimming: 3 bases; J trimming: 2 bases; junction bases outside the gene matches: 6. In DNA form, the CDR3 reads TGCGCCAGCAGCCAGCCGGGACAGGGGGTCCCTGGGGCCAACGTCCTGACTTTC. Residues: CASSQPGQGVPGANVLTF.

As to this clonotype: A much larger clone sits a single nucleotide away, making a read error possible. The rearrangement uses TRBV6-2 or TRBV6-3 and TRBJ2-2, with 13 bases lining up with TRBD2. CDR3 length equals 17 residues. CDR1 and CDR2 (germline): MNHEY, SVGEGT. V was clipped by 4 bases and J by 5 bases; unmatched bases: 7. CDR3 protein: CASSSPGLAGFTGELFF. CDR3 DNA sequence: TGTGCCAGCAGTTCCCCGGGACTAGCGGGATTTACCGGGGAGCTGTTTTTT.

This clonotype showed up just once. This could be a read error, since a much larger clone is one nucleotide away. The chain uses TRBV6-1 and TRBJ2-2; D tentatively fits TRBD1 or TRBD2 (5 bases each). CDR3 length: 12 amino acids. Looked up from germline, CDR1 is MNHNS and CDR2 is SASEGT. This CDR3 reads CASIQATGELCF. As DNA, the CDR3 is TGTGCCAGCATACAGGCCACCGGGGAGCTGTGTTTT.

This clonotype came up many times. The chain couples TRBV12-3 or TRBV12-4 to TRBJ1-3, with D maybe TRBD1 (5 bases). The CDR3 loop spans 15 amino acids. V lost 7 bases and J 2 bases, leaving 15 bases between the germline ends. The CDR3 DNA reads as TGTGCCAGCACCCCCCGAAGGGGAGCTGGAAACACCATATATTTT. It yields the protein CASTPRRGAGNTIYF.

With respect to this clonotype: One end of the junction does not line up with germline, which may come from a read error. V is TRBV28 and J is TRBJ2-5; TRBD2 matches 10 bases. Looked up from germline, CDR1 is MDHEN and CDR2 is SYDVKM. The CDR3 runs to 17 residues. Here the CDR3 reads CTSSFSSGLAGDETQYF. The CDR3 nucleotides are TGCACCAGCAGCTTCTCCTCGGGGCTAGCGGGAGATGAGACCCAGTACTTC.

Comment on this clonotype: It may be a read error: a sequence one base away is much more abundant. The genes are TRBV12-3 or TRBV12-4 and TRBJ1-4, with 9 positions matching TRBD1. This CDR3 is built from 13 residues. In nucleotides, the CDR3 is TGTGCCAGCAGTCGGACAGGGGAGGAAAAACTGCTTTTT. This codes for CASSRTGEEKLLF.

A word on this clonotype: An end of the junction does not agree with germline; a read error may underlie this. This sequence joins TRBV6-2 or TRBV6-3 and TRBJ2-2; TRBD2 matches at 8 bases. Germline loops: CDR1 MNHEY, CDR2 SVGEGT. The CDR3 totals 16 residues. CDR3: CASSLLGGRSPGEPFF. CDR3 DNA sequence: TGTGCCAGCAGCCTTCTGGGCGGGAGGAGCCCCGGGGAGCCGTTTTTT.

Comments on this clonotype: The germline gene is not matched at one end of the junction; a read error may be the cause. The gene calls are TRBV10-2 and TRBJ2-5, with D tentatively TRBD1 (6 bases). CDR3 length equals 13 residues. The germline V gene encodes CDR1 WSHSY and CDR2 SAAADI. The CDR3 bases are TGCGTCTGCACCGGACAGCTTGACATGACCCAATACTTC. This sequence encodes CVCTGQLDMTQYF.

This CDR3 reads CASSLTGGMGNEQFF. In DNA form, the CDR3 reads TGTGCCAGCAGTTTGACAGGGGGAATGGGCAATGAGCAGTTCTTC. V and J are TRBV12-3 or TRBV12-4 and TRBJ2-1; 9 positions match TRBD1. Losses at the gene ends were 3 bases for V and 6 bases for J; bases not matched to a gene: 6. The CDR3 length is 15 residues.

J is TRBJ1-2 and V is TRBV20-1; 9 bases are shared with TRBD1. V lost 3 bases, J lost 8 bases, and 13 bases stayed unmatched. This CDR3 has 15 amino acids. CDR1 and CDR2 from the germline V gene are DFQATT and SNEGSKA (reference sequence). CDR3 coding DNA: TGCAGTGCTAGTCGTATAACACAGGGGGCGGGAGGCTACACCTTC. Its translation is CSASRITQGAGGYTF.

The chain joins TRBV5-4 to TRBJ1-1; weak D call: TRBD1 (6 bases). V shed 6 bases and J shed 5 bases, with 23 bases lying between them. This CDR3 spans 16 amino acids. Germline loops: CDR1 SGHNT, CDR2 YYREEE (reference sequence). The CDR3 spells CASNFGQRGGGTEAFF. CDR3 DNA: TGTGCCAGCAACTTTGGACAAAGGGGGGGTGGAACTGAAGCTTTCTTT.

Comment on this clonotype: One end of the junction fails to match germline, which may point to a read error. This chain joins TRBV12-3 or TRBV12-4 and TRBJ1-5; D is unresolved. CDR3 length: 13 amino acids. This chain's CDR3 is CASSLGSKQLQHF. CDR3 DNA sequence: TGTGCCAGCAGTTTAGGTTCCAAGCAGCTCCAGCATTTT.

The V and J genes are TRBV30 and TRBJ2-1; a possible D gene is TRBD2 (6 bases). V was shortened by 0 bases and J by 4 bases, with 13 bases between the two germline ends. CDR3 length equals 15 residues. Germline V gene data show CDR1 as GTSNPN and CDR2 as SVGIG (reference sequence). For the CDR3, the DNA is TGTGCCTGGAGTGTACACACGGGAGCTTACAATGAGCAGTTCTTC. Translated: CAWSVHTGAYNEQFF.

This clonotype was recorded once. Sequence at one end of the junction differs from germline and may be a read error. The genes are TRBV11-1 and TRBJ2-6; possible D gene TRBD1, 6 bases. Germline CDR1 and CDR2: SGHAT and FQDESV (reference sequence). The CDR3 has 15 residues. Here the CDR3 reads CASGLQGPGANVLTF. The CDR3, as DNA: TGTGCCAGCGGCTTACAGGGTCCTGGGGCCAACGTTCTGACTTTC.

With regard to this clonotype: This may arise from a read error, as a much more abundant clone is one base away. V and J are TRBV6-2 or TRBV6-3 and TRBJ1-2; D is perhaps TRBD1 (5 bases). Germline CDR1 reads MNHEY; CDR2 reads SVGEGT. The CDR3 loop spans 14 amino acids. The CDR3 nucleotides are TGTGCCGGCAGTCGGGACGGCCTGGGGAATGGCTACACCTTC. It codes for CAGSRDGLGNGYTF.